A single sample gave rise to the 10 T cell receptor beta chains below, sequenced in a study of identical twins. MiXCR, applied by TCRdb to the 5' RACE reads, yields one record per CDR3 protein. The sample yields some 1,600,000 distinct CDR3 sequences, 32% seen once. The sample comprised cord blood. The receptors here all came from a newborn girl in good health.

This clonotype was recorded at least ten times. J is TRBJ2-3 and V is TRBV12-3 or TRBV12-4; TRBD2 is a possible D gene (6 bases). The CDR3 has 15 amino acids. The V end was cut by 3 bases, the J end by 0 bases, with 10 bases between. For the CDR3, the DNA is TGTGCCAGCAGTTTGTCGGGGGAGAGCACAGATACGCAGTATTTT. Translating it yields CASSLSGESTDTQYF.

This clonotype turned up a few times. J is TRBJ1-4 and V is TRBV7-8; 10 bases align to TRBD1. The V and J ends lost 7 bases and 5 bases, in that order; junction bases with no gene match: 7. Per germline, CDR1 SGHVS and CDR2 FQNEAQ. There are 15 residues in the CDR3. CDR3 sequence: CASTTRDRGNEKLFF. The CDR3 nucleotides read TGTGCCAGCACTACAAGGGACAGGGGAAATGAAAAACTGTTTTTT.

Details on this clonotype: Because the CDR3's place on the DNA is in doubt, the DNA is left out and the CDR3 is given as listed by TCRdb. The genes are TRBV12-3 or TRBV12-4 and TRBJ1-1; the table's D call of TRBD1 was not tested on the DNA. The CDR3 is made up of 22 amino acids, end residues included. The CDR3 sequence: CASSLGGGNYGYTFGSGTEAFF.

This chain links TRBV5-1 with TRBJ1-2; no reliable D call. Trimming cost V 0 bases and J 0 bases, with 9 bases left between them. This CDR3 region has 15 residues. Germline CDR1 is SGHRS and CDR2 is YFSETQ. The DNA of the CDR3 is TGCGCCAGCAGCTTGGACGGCCCACCTAACTATGGCTACACCTTC. It yields the protein CASSLDGPPNYGYTF.

The genes are TRBV5-1 and TRBJ1-2; D unresolved. This CDR3 spans 12 amino acids. Trimming cost V 4 bases and J 7 bases, with 11 bases left between them. Germline CDR1 SGHRS, CDR2 YFSETQ. The CDR3 DNA sequence: TGCGCCAGCAGCCATGACGACACTGGCTACACCTTC. Protein: CASSHDDTGYTF.

The rearrangement uses TRBV20-1 and TRBJ2-3; 8 bases are shared with TRBD2. The V gene's germline CDR1 is DFQATT and CDR2 SNEGSKA (reference sequence). This CDR3 is built from 15 residues. J lost 0 bases, V lost 3 bases, and 5 bases had no gene match. The CDR3: CSASATSGSTDTQYF. Written as DNA, the CDR3 is TGCAGTGCTAGCGCCACTAGCGGAAGCACAGATACGCAGTATTTT.

This clonotype was seen only a few times. The rearrangement uses TRBV2 and TRBJ2-1, with D maybe TRBD1 (5 bases). The CDR3 consists of 13 residues. Germline V gives CDR1 SNHLY, CDR2 FYNNEI. The V end lost 7 bases, the J end lost 4 bases, and 11 bases lay between the germline ends. In nucleotides, the CDR3 is TGTGCCAGCACTTTTAGGGGTTACAATGAGCAGTTCTTC. It is translated as CASTFRGYNEQFF.

The V and J genes are TRBV14 and TRBJ2-1, with D uncertain. Trimming stripped 7 bases from V and 6 bases from J, with 19 bases between. The CDR3 is made up of 15 amino acids. The germline gives CDR1 SGHDN, CDR2 FVKESK. This CDR3 reads CASKVNPAIRNEQFF. Here the CDR3 DNA reads TGTGCCAGCAAGGTTAACCCTGCAATTCGCAATGAGCAGTTCTTC.

This clonotype was detected a few times. CDR3 coding DNA: TGTGCCAGCAGCCGTACGCAGGGATCGGACAATGAGCAGTTCTTC. It yields the protein CASSRTQGSDNEQFF. The chain employs TRBV6-7 and TRBJ2-1; D perhaps matches TRBD1 (5 bases). TRBV6-7 is an ORF; its function is uncertain. The CDR3 has 15 residues. V was pared by 6 bases and J by 5 bases, with 17 bases between.

This rearrangement joins TRBV4-2 to TRBJ2-1; D may be TRBD1 or TRBD2 (5 bases each). The CDR3 consists of 18 residues. Per the germline V gene, CDR1 is LGHNA and CDR2 is YNFKEQ. V lost 0 bases and J lost 7, with 22 bases in between. The CDR3 DNA reads as TGTGCCAGCAGCCAAGATCGGGATAGAAGGGGTGTTTGGAATGAGCAGTTCTTC. It specifies CASSQDRDRRGVWNEQFF.